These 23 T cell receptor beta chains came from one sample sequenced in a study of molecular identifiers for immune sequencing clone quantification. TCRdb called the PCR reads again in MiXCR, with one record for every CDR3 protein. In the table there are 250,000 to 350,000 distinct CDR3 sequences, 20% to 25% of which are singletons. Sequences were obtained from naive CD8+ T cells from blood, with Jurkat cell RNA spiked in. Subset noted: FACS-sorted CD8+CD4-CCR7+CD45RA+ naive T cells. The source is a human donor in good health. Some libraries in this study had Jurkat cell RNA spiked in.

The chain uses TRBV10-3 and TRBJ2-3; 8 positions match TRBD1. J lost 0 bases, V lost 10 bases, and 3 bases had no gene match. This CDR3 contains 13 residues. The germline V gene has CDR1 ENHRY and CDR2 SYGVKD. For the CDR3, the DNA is TGTGCCAACTGGGACAGGAGCACAGATACGCAGTATTTT. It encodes CANWDRSTDTQYF.

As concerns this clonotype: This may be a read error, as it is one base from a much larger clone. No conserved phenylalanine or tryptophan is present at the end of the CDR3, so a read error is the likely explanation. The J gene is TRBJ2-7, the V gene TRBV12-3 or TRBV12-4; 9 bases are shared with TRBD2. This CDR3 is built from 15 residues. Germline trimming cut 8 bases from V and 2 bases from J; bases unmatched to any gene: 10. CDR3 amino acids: CASGWIAGDAYEQYS. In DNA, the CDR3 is TGTGCCAGCGGGTGGATAGCGGGGGACGCCTACGAGCAGTACTCC.

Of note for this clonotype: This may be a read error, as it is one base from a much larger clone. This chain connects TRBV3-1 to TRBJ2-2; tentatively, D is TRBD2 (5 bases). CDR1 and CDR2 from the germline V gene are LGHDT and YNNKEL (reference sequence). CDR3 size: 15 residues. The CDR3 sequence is CASCQERDLAGELFF. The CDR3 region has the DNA TGTGCCAGCTGCCAAGAGAGGGATCTTGCCGGGGAGCTGTTTTTT.

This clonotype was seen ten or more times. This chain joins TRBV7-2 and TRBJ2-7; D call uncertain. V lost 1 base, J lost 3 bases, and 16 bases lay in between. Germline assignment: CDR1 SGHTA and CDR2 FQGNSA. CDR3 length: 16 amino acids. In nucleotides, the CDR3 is TGTGCCAGCAGCTTAGATATGGGTCCGGCCCTCTACGAGCAGTACTTC. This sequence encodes CASSLDMGPALYEQYF.

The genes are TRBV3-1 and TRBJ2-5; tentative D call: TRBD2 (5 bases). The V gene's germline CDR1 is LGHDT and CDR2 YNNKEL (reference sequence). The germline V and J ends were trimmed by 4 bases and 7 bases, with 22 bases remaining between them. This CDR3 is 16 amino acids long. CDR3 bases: TGTGCCAGCAGCCCCCCGACCTCGACCCACCGGGGGACCCAGTACTTC. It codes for CASSPPTSTHRGTQYF.

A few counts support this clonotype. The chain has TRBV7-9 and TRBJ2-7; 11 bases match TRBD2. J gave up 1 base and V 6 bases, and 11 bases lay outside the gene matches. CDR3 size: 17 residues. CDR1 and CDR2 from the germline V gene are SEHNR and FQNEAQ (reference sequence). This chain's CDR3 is CASRGPGLAEQSYEQYF. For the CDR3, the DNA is TGTGCCAGCAGGGGCCCGGGACTAGCGGAGCAATCCTACGAGCAGTACTTC.

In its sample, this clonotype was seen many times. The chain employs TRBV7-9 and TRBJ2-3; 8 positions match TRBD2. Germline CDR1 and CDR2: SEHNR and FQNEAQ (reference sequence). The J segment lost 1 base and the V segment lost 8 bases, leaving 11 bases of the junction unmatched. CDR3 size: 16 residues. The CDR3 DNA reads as TGTGCCAGCTATCCTTTAGTAGCGGGACGCACAGATACGCAGTATTTT. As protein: CASYPLVAGRTDTQYF.

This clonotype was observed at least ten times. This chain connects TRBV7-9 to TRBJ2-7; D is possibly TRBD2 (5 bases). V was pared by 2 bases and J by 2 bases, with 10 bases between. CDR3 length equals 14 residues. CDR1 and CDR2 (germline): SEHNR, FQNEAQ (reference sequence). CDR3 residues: CASSLIEGTYEQYF. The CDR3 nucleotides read TGTGCCAGCAGCTTAATAGAGGGAACCTACGAGCAGTACTTC.

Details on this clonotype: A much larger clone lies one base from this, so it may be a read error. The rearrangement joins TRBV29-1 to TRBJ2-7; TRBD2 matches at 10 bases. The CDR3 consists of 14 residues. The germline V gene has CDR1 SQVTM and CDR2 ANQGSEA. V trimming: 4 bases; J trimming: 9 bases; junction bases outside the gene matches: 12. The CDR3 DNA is TGCAGCGTTGTAACGCTAGCGGGAGACGGCGGGCAGTACTTC. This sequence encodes CSVVTLAGDGGQYF.

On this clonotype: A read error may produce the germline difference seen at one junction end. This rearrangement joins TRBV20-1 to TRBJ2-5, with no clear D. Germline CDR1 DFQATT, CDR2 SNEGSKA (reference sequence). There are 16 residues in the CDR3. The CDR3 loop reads CSAGEVITEPQETQYF. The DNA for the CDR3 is TGCAGTGCTGGAGAGGTAATCACAGAGCCTCAAGAGACCCAGTACTTC.

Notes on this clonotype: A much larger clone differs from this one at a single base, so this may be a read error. The CDR3 sequence: CAGSLMASGNTIYF. For the CDR3, the DNA is TGTGCCGGCAGTTTAATGGCCTCTGGAAACACCATATATTTT. The chain couples TRBV27 to TRBJ1-3; D unclear. The CDR3 is 14 residues long. Per the germline V gene, CDR1 is MNHEY and CDR2 is SMNVEV (reference sequence).

The CDR3 is CSAREGLATYNEQFF. CDR3 in DNA: TGCAGTGCTAGAGAAGGACTAGCGACCTACAATGAGCAGTTCTTC. The chain joins TRBV20-1 to TRBJ2-1, with 9 bases identical to TRBD2. V was clipped by 0 bases and J by 2 bases; unmatched bases: 2. Germline V gene sequence: CDR1 DFQATT, CDR2 SNEGSKA (reference sequence). The CDR3 runs 15 residues.

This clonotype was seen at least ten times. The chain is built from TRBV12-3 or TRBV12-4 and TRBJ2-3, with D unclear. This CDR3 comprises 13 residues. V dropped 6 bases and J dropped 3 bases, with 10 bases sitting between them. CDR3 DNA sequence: TGTGCCAGCAGGCCATCAGAGACAGATACGCAGTATTTT. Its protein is CASRPSETDTQYF.

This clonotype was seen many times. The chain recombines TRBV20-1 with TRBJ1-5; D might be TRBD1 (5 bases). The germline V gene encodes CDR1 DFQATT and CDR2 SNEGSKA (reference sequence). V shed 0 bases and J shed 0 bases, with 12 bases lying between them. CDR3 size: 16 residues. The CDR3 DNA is TGCAGTGCTAGAGATCGAAGGGGTTTTAGCAATCAGCCCCAGCATTTT. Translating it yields CSARDRRGFSNQPQHF.

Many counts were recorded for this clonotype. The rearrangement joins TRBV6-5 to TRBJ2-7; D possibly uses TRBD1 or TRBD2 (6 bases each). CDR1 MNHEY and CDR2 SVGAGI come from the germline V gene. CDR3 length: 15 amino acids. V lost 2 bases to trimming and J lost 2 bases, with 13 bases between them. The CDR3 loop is CASSYNPGATYEQYF. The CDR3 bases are TGTGCCAGCAGTTACAACCCGGGGGCTACCTACGAGCAGTACTTC.

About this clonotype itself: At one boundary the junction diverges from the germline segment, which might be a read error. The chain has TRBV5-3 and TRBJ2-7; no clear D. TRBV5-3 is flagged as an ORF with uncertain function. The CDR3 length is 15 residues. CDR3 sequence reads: CASSQDKGKSYEQYF. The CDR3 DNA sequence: TGCGCCAGCAGCCAAGACAAAGGCAAGTCCTACGAGCAGTACTTC.

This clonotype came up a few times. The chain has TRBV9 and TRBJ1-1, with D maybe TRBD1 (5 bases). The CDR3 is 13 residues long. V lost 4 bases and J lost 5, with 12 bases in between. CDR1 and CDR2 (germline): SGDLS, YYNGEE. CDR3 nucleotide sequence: TGTGCCAGCAGCAAAGGGACGGAAACTGAAGCTTTCTTT. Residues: CASSKGTETEAFF.

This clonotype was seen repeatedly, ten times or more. CDR3 amino acids: CASSTRDRLLTYEQYF. The CDR3 bases are TGTGCCAGCAGCACCCGGGACAGACTTCTTACCTACGAGCAGTACTTC. The chain is built from TRBV7-2 and TRBJ2-7; 7 positions match TRBD1. V dropped 5 bases and J dropped 2; count of bases not matched to a gene: 12. The CDR3 extends over 16 amino acids. The germline CDR1 and CDR2 sequences are SGHTA and FQGNSA. The variable domain in full, with the rest retrieved from reference TRBV7-2 and TRBJ2-7, is GAGVSQSPSNKVTEKGKDVELRCDPISGHTALYWYRQSLGQGLEFLIYFQGNSAPDKSGLPSDRFSAERTGGSVSTLTIQRTQQEDSAVYLCASSTRDRLLTYEQYFGPGTRLTVT.

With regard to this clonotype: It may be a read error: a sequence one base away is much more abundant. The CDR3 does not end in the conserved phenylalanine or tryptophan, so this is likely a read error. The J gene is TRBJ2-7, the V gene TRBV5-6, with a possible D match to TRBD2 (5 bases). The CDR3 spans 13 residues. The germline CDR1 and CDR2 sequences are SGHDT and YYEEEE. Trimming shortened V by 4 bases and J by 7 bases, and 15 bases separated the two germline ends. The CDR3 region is CASSPGISLEQYI. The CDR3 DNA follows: TGTGCCAGCAGCCCCGGGATTTCCTTGGAGCAGTACATC.

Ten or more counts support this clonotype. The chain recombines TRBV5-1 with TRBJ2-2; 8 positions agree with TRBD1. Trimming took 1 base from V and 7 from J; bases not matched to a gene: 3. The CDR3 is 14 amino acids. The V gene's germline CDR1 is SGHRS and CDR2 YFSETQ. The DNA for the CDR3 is TGCGCCAGCAGCTTGACAGGGGGAGGCGGGGAGCTGTTTTTT. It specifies CASSLTGGGGELFF.

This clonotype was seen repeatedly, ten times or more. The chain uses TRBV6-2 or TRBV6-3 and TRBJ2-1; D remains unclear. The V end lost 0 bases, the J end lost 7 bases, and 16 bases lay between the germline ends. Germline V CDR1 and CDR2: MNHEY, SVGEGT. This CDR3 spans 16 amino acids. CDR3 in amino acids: CASSYSKAVAPNEQFF. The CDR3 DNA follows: TGTGCCAGCAGTTACTCGAAGGCGGTAGCCCCAAATGAGCAGTTCTTC.

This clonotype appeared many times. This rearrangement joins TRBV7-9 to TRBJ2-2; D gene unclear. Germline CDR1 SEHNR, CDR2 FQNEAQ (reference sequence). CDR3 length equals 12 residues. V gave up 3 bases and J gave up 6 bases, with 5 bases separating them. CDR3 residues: CASSFFSGELFF. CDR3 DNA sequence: TGTGCCAGCAGCTTTTTTTCCGGGGAGCTGTTTTTT. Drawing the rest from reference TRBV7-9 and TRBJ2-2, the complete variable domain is DTGVSQNPRHKITKRGQNVTFRCDPISEHNRLYWYRQTLGQGPEFLTYFQNEAQLEKSRLLSDRFSAERPKGSFSTLEIQRTEQGDSAMYLCASSFFSGELFFGEGSRLTVL.

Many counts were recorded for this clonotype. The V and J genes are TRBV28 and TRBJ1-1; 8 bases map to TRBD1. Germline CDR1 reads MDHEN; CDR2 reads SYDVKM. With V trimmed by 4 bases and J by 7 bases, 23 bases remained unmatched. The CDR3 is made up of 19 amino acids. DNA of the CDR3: TGTGCCAGCAGTTCACCCTATCAGGACAGGGTGTCGATAGGAAGTGAAGCTTTCTTT. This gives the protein CASSSPYQDRVSIGSEAFF.